The sequence of this TCR beta chain was determined in a study of OX40 agonist ivuxolimab in advanced cancers. The repertoire was sequenced with immunoSEQ multiplex PCR; TCRdb's copy has only in-frame clones and lacks some. The sample lists tens of thousands of clones; around 89% were seen once. Study-level findings and limits: Clonal expansion was among the lowest in partial responders at 0.1-3.0 mg/kg, especially CD8+.

The CDR3 extends over 14 amino acids. Germline CDR1 is SGHDN and CDR2 is FVKESK. Trimming removed 1 base from V and 7 bases from J; junction bases left unmatched: 1. Concerning this clone itself: What it binds is unknown.

This clonotype originated in an adult with an advanced solid tumor such as melanoma, head and neck, liver or kidney cancer. The sample was CD4+ or CD8+ T cells sorted from blood, taken in a trial of the OX40 agonist ivuxolimab. V and J are TRBV14 and TRBJ2-7, with 13 bases aligning to TRBD2. Here the CDR3 DNA reads TGTGCCAGCAGCCAAGGGACTAGCGGGAGAGAGCAGTACTTC. Translated: CASSQGTSGREQYF.